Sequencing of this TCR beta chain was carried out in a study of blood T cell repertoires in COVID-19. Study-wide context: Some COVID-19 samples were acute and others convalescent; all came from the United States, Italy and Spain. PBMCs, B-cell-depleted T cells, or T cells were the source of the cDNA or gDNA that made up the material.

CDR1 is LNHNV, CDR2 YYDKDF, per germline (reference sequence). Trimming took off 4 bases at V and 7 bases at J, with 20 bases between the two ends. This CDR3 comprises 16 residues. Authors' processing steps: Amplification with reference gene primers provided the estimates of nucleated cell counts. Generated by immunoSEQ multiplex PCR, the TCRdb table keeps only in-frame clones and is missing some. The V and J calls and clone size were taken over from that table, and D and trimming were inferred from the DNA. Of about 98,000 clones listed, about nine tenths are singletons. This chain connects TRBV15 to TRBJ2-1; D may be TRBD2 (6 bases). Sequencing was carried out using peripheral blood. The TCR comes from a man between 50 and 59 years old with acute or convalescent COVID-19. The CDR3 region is CATSKRVDQPGNEQFF. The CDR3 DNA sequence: TGTGCCACCAGCAAGCGGGTGGACCAGCCTGGGAATGAGCAGTTCTTC.